This TCR beta chain was recorded in a study of cytomegalovirus exposure and HLA in healthy donors. It was with 60 Vbeta and 13 Jbeta primers that the PCR ran. TCRdb keeps only in-frame clones here, not all; method: immunoSEQ multiplex PCR. Of about 120,000 clones in the sample, about 81% are singletons; the top ten hold roughly 3%. Trimming at V came to 2 bases and at J to 1 base, leaving 0 bases not matched to a gene. Per the germline V gene, CDR1 is KGHSH and CDR2 is LQKENI. CDR3 length: 14 residues. This clone was detected a few times. The genes are TRBV18 and TRBJ1-2; 8 positions agree with TRBD1. The sequence was collected from a woman aged 40 to 50 in good health and CMV-seropositive. Sequencing was carried out using PBMCs. The CDR3 reads CASSPDRGNYGYTF. The CDR3 DNA reads as TGTGCCAGCTCACCAGACAGGGGTAACTATGGCTACACCTTC.